Sequencing of this T cell receptor beta chain was carried out in a study of tumor and adjacent non-tumor tissue in lung cancer. Study-wide findings and caveats: Compared with tumor, normal lung showed significantly lower TCR diversity. Top 100 clones took a larger repertoire share in normal lung.

The template was RNA from unsorted bulk tissue. Details on this clonotype: The antigen remains unidentified. Compared with germline, one end of the junction differs, possibly owing to a read error.

Germline CDR1 is ENHRY and CDR2 is SYGVKD. There are 14 residues in the CDR3. Three rounds of nested PCR, following a modified ARM-PCR protocol, produced the TCRbeta library. MiXCR, run by TCRdb on the multiplex PCR reads, gives a single entry per CDR3 protein. This table has approximately 140,000 distinct CDR3 sequences, roughly 66% appearing once. Sequenced sample: lung tumor tissue. The genes are TRBV10-3 and TRBJ1-6; 7 nucleotides match TRBD1. This receptor was identified in a man in his sixties with small cell lung cancer. The CDR3 sequence: CAISGGQNNSPLRF. The CDR3 region has the DNA TGTGCCATCAGTGGGGGACAGAATAATTCACCCCTCCGCTTT.